This T cell receptor beta chain is from a study of T cell responses to AZD1222 COVID-19 vaccine. The table came from immunoSEQ multiplex PCR; TCRdb's copy has only in-frame clones and leaves some out. The sample has more than 150,000 clones; roughly nine tenths are singletons. This CDR3 contains 16 residues. CDR1 MGHRA and CDR2 YSYEKL come from the germline V gene. V lost 0 bases and J lost 6, with 12 bases in between. Findings of the study overall: Repertoire samples came only from after the peak T cell response. Baseline seropositivity occurred in only 5 or 6 AZD1222 recipients. As reported, nearly half of all spike-specific TCRs target variant regions that are unmutated. There were mostly white British donors and more females than males, and clonal diversity was possibly underestimated.

Comment on this clone: The antigen is not known.

The source of this sequence is an adult who had recovered from COVID-19. The gene calls are TRBV4-1 and TRBJ1-6; D not certain. The sample in question was peripheral blood, obtained after recovery from COVID-19. The CDR3 nucleotides are TGCGCCAGCAGCCAAGATGACGTACGGAGTAATTCACCCCTCCACTTT. It codes for CASSQDDVRSNSPLHF.